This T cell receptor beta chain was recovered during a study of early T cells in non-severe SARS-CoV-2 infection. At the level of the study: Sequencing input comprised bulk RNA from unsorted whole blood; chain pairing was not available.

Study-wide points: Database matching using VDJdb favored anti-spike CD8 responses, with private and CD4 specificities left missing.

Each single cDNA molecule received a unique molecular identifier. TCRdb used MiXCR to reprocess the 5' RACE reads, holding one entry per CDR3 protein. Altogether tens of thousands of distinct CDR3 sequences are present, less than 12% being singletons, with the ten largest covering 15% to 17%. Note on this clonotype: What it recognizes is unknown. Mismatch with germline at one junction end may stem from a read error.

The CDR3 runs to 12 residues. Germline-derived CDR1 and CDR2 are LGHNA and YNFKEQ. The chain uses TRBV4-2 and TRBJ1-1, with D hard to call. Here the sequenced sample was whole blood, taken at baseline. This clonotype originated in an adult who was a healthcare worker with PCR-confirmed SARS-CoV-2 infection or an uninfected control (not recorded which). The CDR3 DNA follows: TGTGCCAGCAGTCAAGTGGACACTGAAGCTTTCTTT. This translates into CASSQVDTEAFF.